Presented here are 29 T cell receptor beta chains from one specimen sequenced in a study of CD8+ T cells in alopecia areata. Reverse transcribed after extraction, RNA yielded cDNA as the sequencing template. Method: immunoSEQ multiplex PCR; TCRdb's copy keeps in-frame clones and lacks some. The sample comprises about 210,000 clones, approximately 57% of which are singletons, and 1.6% rests with the top ten. Documented treatment: oral pan-JAK inhibitor, 5-10 mg twice daily. The sequencing used CD4+ T cells sorted from blood, collected at week 4, from a patient treated with tofacitinib. The source of these receptors is a human donor with alopecia areata.

This clone was seen ten or more times. The chain combines TRBV5-6 with TRBJ2-3, with a tentative D call TRBD1 (5 bases). Trimming cost V 2 bases and J 0 bases, with 10 bases left between them. This CDR3 comprises 15 residues. Germline values: CDR1 SGHDT, CDR2 YYEEEE. This chain's CDR3 is CASSFQGWSTDTQYF. The CDR3 coding sequence is TGTGCCAGCAGCTTTCAGGGTTGGAGCACAGATACGCAGTATTTT.

This rearrangement joins TRBV7-3 to TRBJ2-3; the match to TRBD1 covers 7 bases. The CDR3 runs 15 residues. Per germline, CDR1 SGHTA and CDR2 FQGTGA. J lost 2 bases, V lost 5 bases, and 7 bases had no gene match. The CDR3 DNA reads TGTGCCAGCAGCAGAGGGGGCCTTAACACAGATACGCAGTATTTT. Protein product: CASSRGGLNTDTQYF.

Relative to its sample, this clone is medium-sized. The J gene is TRBJ1-3, the V gene TRBV13; no reliable D call. V gave up 5 bases and J gave up 0 bases, with 17 bases separating them. The CDR3 runs 17 residues. Germline V gene lookup returns CDR1 PRHDT and CDR2 FYEKMQ (reference sequence). CDR3 sequence: CASSNRGGRRSGNTIYF. CDR3 nucleotides: TGTGCCAGCAGCAATAGAGGCGGCCGCCGCTCTGGAAACACCATATATTTT.

The gene calls are TRBV29-1 and TRBJ2-5; a weak D match, TRBD2 (6 bases). V lost 3 bases to trimming and J lost 3 bases, with 8 bases between them. Germline V gives CDR1 SQVTM, CDR2 ANQGSEA. This CDR3 region has 12 residues. CDR3 sequence: CSVEPGEETQYF. DNA for the CDR3: TGCAGCGTTGAGCCGGGGGAAGAGACCCAGTACTTC.

This chain links TRBV5-6 with TRBJ2-5; D not certain. The germline V and J ends were trimmed by 1 base and 4 bases, with 14 bases remaining between them. CDR1 and CDR2 from the germline V gene are SGHDT and YYEEEE. The CDR3 is 15 amino acids. The CDR3 DNA reads as TGTGCCAGCAGCTTGACGCCCGCTCGAGGAGAGACCCAGTACTTC. It yields the protein CASSLTPARGETQYF.

The genes are TRBV30 and TRBJ1-5; no firm D call. V was cut by 1 base and J by 6 bases, with 16 bases left in between. This CDR3 has 15 residues. Germline values: CDR1 GTSNPN, CDR2 SVGIG (reference sequence). The CDR3 nucleotides read TGTGCCTGGAGTGAAAAGCTGGGGTACGCTCAGCCCCAGCATTTT. It encodes CAWSEKLGYAQPQHF.

This clone was seen a single time. The chain couples TRBV4-1 to TRBJ2-2, with 11 bases matching TRBD2. The length of the CDR3 is 17 residues. Germline V gene data show CDR1 as MGHRA and CDR2 as YSYEKL. Losses at the gene ends were 4 bases for V and 0 bases for J; bases not matched to a gene: 4. This chain's CDR3 is CASSLQTSGANTGELFF. The DNA of the CDR3 is TGCGCCAGCAGCCTTCAGACTAGCGGGGCGAACACCGGGGAGCTGTTTTTT.

The chain uses TRBV27 and TRBJ1-5, with 10 positions matching TRBD1. J gave up 5 bases and V 5 bases, and 6 bases lay outside the gene matches. This CDR3 spans 15 amino acids. Germline CDR1 reads MNHEY; CDR2 reads SMNVEV (reference sequence). For the CDR3, the DNA is TGTGCCAGCAGTACGACAGGGGGCGCGGATCAGCCCCAGCATTTT. Translated: CASSTTGGADQPQHF.

There are many counts of this clone. Here the CDR3 reads CASSLMSGSGELFF. The DNA of the CDR3 is TGTGCCAGCAGCTTAATGAGCGGCTCCGGGGAGCTGTTTTTT. This chain uses TRBV7-2 with TRBJ2-2; D is perhaps TRBD2 (5 bases). Per germline, CDR1 SGHTA and CDR2 FQGNSA. Trimming took 2 bases from V and 6 from J, leaving 10 bases between them. There are 14 residues in the CDR3.

The chain uses TRBV14 and TRBJ2-1; TRBD1 aligns across 7 bases. The CDR3 covers 15 residues. Losses at the gene ends were 5 bases for V and 9 bases for J; bases not matched to a gene: 13. The germline V gene has CDR1 SGHDN and CDR2 FVKESK. DNA of the CDR3: TGTGCCAGCAGCTCATCTCAGGGGGTAGCCAGTGAGCAGTTCTTC. Its translation is CASSSSQGVASEQFF. The full variable domain, with the rest looked up from reference TRBV14 and TRBJ2-1, is EAGVTQFPSHSVIEKGQTVTLRCDPISGHDNLYWYRRVMGKEIKFLLHFVKESKQDESGMPNNRFLAERTGGTYSTLKVQPAELEDSGVYFCASSSSQGVASEQFFGPGTRLTVL.

The chain combines TRBV7-9 with TRBJ2-7; D not resolved. Germline CDR1 and CDR2: SEHNR and FQNEAQ (reference sequence). The CDR3 is 12 residues long. Trimming pared 5 bases from V and 5 bases from J, leaving 10 bases between. The CDR3 nucleotides read TGTGCCAGCAGCCGCGACGCCGACGAGCAGTACTTC. Translation: CASSRDADEQYF.

This clone was picked up many times. The chain joins TRBV10-3 to TRBJ2-7; D uncertain. This CDR3 contains 12 residues. Germline V lookup: CDR1 ENHRY, CDR2 SYGVKD. With 6 bases removed from V and 6 bases from J, the gap between germline ends came to 12 bases. The CDR3 sequence is CAIRQESGEQYF. Here the CDR3 DNA reads TGTGCCATCAGGCAGGAGTCCGGCGAGCAGTACTTC.

V usage is TRBV4-1 and J usage is TRBJ1-1; 11 nucleotides align to TRBD1. This CDR3 is built from 15 residues. Germline CDR1 reads MGHRA; CDR2 reads YSYEKL. Unmatched junction bases numbered 5, after V lost 1 base and J lost 7 bases. CDR3 amino acids: CASSQVGQGAVEAFF. In nucleotides, the CDR3 is TGCGCCAGCAGCCAAGTAGGACAGGGGGCAGTTGAAGCTTTCTTT.

The J gene is TRBJ2-2, the V gene TRBV5-1; the match to TRBD1 covers 7 bases. V trimming: 4 bases; J trimming: 6 bases; junction bases outside the gene matches: 9. The CDR3 sequence is 15 residues long. Germline-derived CDR1 and CDR2 are SGHRS and YFSETQ. The CDR3 loop reads CASSPMTGLAGELFF. DNA for the CDR3: TGCGCCAGCAGCCCCATGACAGGGCTCGCCGGGGAGCTGTTTTTT.

J is TRBJ2-3 and V is TRBV2; 7 bases line up with TRBD2. The junction had 10 bases not matched to a gene; V was cut back by 7 bases and J by 6 bases. In germline, CDR1 is SNHLY, CDR2 FYNNEI. The CDR3 is made up of 14 amino acids. CDR3 sequence: CASTRRGSGDTQYF. In nucleotides, the CDR3 is TGTGCCAGCACCCGAAGAGGTAGCGGGGATACGCAGTATTTT. Drawing the rest from reference TRBV2 and TRBJ2-3, the complete variable domain is EPEVTQTPSHQVTQMGQEVILRCVPISNHLYFYWYRQILGQKVEFLVSFYNNEISEKSEIFDDQFSVERPDGSNFTLKIRSTKLEDSAMYFCASTRRGSGDTQYFGPGTRLTVL.

This chain joins TRBV2 and TRBJ1-2, with 7 bases identical to TRBD1. The CDR3 totals 11 residues. Germline V gene data show CDR1 as SNHLY and CDR2 as FYNNEI. V lost 8 bases, J lost 4 bases, and 1 base stayed unmatched. In DNA, the CDR3 is TGTGCCAGCGGGGACAGCTATGGCTACACCTTC. This encodes CASGDSYGYTF. Variable domain in full (rest from reference TRBV2 and TRBJ1-2): EPEVTQTPSHQVTQMGQEVILRCVPISNHLYFYWYRQILGQKVEFLVSFYNNEISEKSEIFDDQFSVERPDGSNFTLKIRSTKLEDSAMYFCASGDSYGYTFGSGTRLTVV.

This clone showed up just a few times. The rearrangement joins TRBV19 to TRBJ1-6; D unresolved. The germline CDR1 and CDR2 sequences are LNHDA and SQIVND (reference sequence). The ends were cut back, 3 bases at V and 0 bases at J, with 15 bases in the middle. The CDR3 spans 18 residues. The CDR3 spells CASSIPGSWSSYNSPLHF. The CDR3 DNA follows: TGTGCCAGTAGTATTCCGGGGTCCTGGAGCTCCTATAATTCACCCCTCCACTTT.

V and J are TRBV30 and TRBJ1-4; no definite D call. The V end was cut by 3 bases, the J end by 4 bases, with 9 bases between. CDR1 GTSNPN and CDR2 SVGIG come from the germline V gene (reference sequence). The CDR3 is 13 amino acids. The CDR3 DNA reads as TGTGCCTGGAGACAGACGATTAATGAAAAACTGTTTTTT. Residues: CAWRQTINEKLFF.

This clone was observed a few times. The chain combines TRBV7-7 with TRBJ2-6, with D uncertain. The CDR3 extends over 10 amino acids. V was trimmed by 10 bases and J by 4 bases, leaving 2 bases between them. CDR1 SSHAT and CDR2 FNYEAQ come from the germline V gene (reference sequence). The CDR3 DNA is TGTGCCACCGGGGCCAACGTCCTGACTTTC. It is translated as CATGANVLTF.

The chain combines TRBV7-2 with TRBJ1-6, with D uncertain. Trimming took 5 bases from V and 0 from J, leaving 11 bases between them. Per the germline V gene, CDR1 is SGHTA and CDR2 is FQGNSA. The CDR3 sequence is 16 residues long. The CDR3 loop reads CASSQRTSSYNSPLHF. DNA for the CDR3: TGTGCCAGCAGCCAAAGGACGAGCTCCTATAATTCACCCCTCCACTTT.

A few counts support this clone. The chain has TRBV29-1 and TRBJ1-6, with a weak D call TRBD1 (5 bases). Deletions cut 6 bases from V and 9 bases from J, with 15 bases between. Germline loops: CDR1 SQVTM, CDR2 ANQGSEA. The CDR3 consists of 13 residues. The CDR3 bases are TGCAGCGTGGCCCCAGGAAGGGGTTCACCCCTCCACTTT. It specifies CSVAPGRGSPLHF.

The chain is built from TRBV20-1 and TRBJ2-3; the D is unclear. Trimming pared 5 bases from V and 6 bases from J, leaving 9 bases between. The germline CDR1 and CDR2 sequences are DFQATT and SNEGSKA (reference sequence). The CDR3 sequence is 11 residues long. The CDR3 DNA reads as TGCAGTGCTTCGATCGTGGATACGCAGTATTTT. It is translated as CSASIVDTQYF.

A single count supports this clone. The chain joins TRBV29-1 to TRBJ1-1; TRBD1 aligns across 7 bases. The CDR3 is made up of 14 amino acids. Unmatched junction bases numbered 6, after V lost 4 bases and J lost 1 base. Germline lookup yields CDR1 SQVTM and CDR2 ANQGSEA. The CDR3 sequence is CSVVRGAGNTEAFF. The CDR3 region has the DNA TGCAGCGTTGTCAGGGGGGCAGGGAACACTGAAGCTTTCTTT.

This chain joins TRBV10-3 and TRBJ2-1, with D uncertain. V was trimmed by 0 bases and J by 6 bases, leaving 6 bases between them. There are 13 residues in the CDR3. Per the germline V gene, CDR1 is ENHRY and CDR2 is SYGVKD. CDR3 amino acids: CAISESGSNEQFF. The CDR3 nucleotides read TGTGCCATCAGTGAGTCGGGGTCCAATGAGCAGTTCTTC.

This clone has just a few counts. This chain uses TRBV29-1 with TRBJ1-1; perhaps TRBD1 as D (6 bases). The germline V gene has CDR1 SQVTM and CDR2 ANQGSEA. This CDR3 is built from 13 residues. The V end lost 4 bases, the J end lost 7 bases, and 16 bases lay between the germline ends. In DNA form, the CDR3 reads TGCAGCGTTGGAGCGACCCAGGGGATTGAAGCTTTCTTT. Encoded protein: CSVGATQGIEAFF.

The chain uses TRBV5-1 and TRBJ2-7; 8 nucleotides agree with TRBD1. Germline V gene sequence: CDR1 SGHRS, CDR2 YFSETQ. There are 12 residues in the CDR3. V shed 2 bases, J shed 12 bases, and the junction held 7 bases outside the gene matches. CDR3 sequence reads: CASSFSDRVLYF. The CDR3 nucleotides are TGCGCCAGCAGCTTTTCGGACAGGGTCCTGTACTTC.

The rearrangement uses TRBV27 and TRBJ1-1; D gene uncertain. Germline-derived CDR1 and CDR2 are MNHEY and SMNVEV (reference sequence). The CDR3 runs 12 residues. V lost 5 bases, J lost 11 bases, and 15 bases lay in between. The CDR3 reads CASSPVGFGAFF. Here the CDR3 DNA reads TGTGCCAGCAGTCCGGTAGGGTTCGGGGCTTTCTTT.

The chain carries TRBV5-1 and TRBJ2-7; 7 bases agree with TRBD1. Per the germline V gene, CDR1 is SGHRS and CDR2 is YFSETQ. The length of the CDR3 is 17 residues. J gave up 0 bases and V 1 base, and 10 bases lay outside the gene matches. Written as DNA, the CDR3 is TGCGCCAGCAGCTTGCGACCGGGACAGACAAACTCCTACGAGCAGTACTTC. Encoded protein: CASSLRPGQTNSYEQYF.

This clone was seen only a few times. This CDR3 reads CASSLVEVQDIQYF. As DNA, the CDR3 is TGTGCCAGCAGCTTGGTCGAAGTTCAGGACATTCAGTACTTC. This sequence joins TRBV5-6 and TRBJ2-4; no clear D. Trimming removed 0 bases from V and 8 bases from J, with 12 bases in between. The CDR3 totals 14 residues. The germline CDR1 and CDR2 sequences are SGHDT and YYEEEE. The full variable domain, with the rest looked up from reference TRBV5-6 and TRBJ2-4, is DAGVTQSPTHLIKTRGQQVTLRCSPKSGHDTVSWYQQALGQGPQFIFQYYEEEERQRGNFPDRFSGHQFPNYSSELNVNALLLGDSALYLCASSLVEVQDIQYFGAGTRLSVL.